A selection of T cell receptor beta chains follows, all from one sample in a study of molecular identifiers for immune sequencing clone quantification. TCRdb analysed the PCR reads with MiXCR anew, one entry per CDR3 protein. The top ten hold around 0.8% of the sample, which has around 480,000 distinct CDR3 sequences, 25% seen once. Input material: naive CD8+ T cells from blood, with Jurkat cell RNA spiked in. The receptors come from a human donor in good health. Some libraries in this study had Jurkat cell RNA spiked in. Each CDR3 is given with its conserved first and last residue. D genes are given only for firm matches. For some rows the clone size is stated as once, few or many, or as a class when expanded; others skip it.

V: TRBV20-1; length: 15; size: many; D: .; J: TRBJ1-2; DNA: TGCAGTGCTAGTCTTGGACGGGAGTTGAACTATGGCTACACCTTC; CDR3: CSASLGRELNYGYTF
V: TRBV2; length: 14; size: many; D: .; J: TRBJ1-1; DNA: TGTGCCAGCAGCGACAGATTGTTGAACACTGAAGCTTTCTTT; CDR3: CASSDRLLNTEAFF
V: TRBV6-1; length: 15; size: few; D: .; J: TRBJ1-1; DNA: TGTGCCAGCAGTGAAGGACTAGGGGAGTGGACTGAAGCTTTCTTT; CDR3: CASSEGLGEWTEAFF
V: TRBV4-1; length: 13; size: .; D: .; J: TRBJ1-1; DNA: TGCGCCAGCAGCCACCCAGGGGTCCAAGAGGCTTTCTTT; CDR3: CASSHPGVQEAFF
V: TRBV30; length: 13; size: few; D: TRBD2; J: TRBJ2-1; DNA: TGTGCCTGGGGGGAGGTGGGGGGGAATGAGCAGTTCTTC; CDR3: CAWGEVGGNEQFF
V: TRBV14; length: 16; size: .; D: TRBD1; J: TRBJ2-7; DNA: TGTGCCAGCAGCCAAAGCCCCAGGGGGATGGTCTACGAGCAGTACTTC; CDR3: CASSQSPRGMVYEQYF
V: TRBV5-6; length: 16; size: .; D: TRBD2; J: TRBJ2-3; DNA: TGTGCCAGCAGCTTGGCACTAGCGGGAGAAACAGATACGCAGTATTTT; CDR3: CASSLALAGETDTQYF
V: TRBV6-2/TRBV6-3; length: 18; size: few; D: .; J: TRBJ2-3; DNA: TGTGCCAGCAGTTTCCTACCCGGCGAGCTAGCGAACACAGATACGCAGTATTTT; CDR3: CASSFLPGELANTDTQYF
V: TRBV30; length: 15; size: few; D: .; J: TRBJ2-7; DNA: TGTGCCTGGAGTGTACCCGGGGCCGCCATCTACGAGCAGTACTTC; CDR3: CAWSVPGAAIYEQYF
V: TRBV19; length: 15; size: .; D: TRBD2; J: TRBJ2-1; DNA: TGTGCCAGTAGTATTTCCAGCGGGACGGTCAATGAGCAGTTCTTC; CDR3: CASSISSGTVNEQFF
V: TRBV27; length: 14; size: .; D: .; J: TRBJ1-6; DNA: TGTGCCAGCAGCACCGGTTTGATGCATTCACCCCTCCACTTT; CDR3: CASSTGLMHSPLHF
V: TRBV15; length: 14; size: few; D: .; J: TRBJ2-7; DNA: TGTGCCACCAGTATCCGCGGGACCTCCTACGAGCAGTACTTC; CDR3: CATSIRGTSYEQYF
V: TRBV20-1; length: 15; size: .; D: TRBD1; J: TRBJ2-4; DNA: TGCAGTGCTAGTGAGGGGGCGCAGGACAAAAACATTCAGTACTTC; CDR3: CSASEGAQDKNIQYF
V: TRBV5-6; length: 16; size: .; D: TRBD1; J: TRBJ2-7; DNA: TGTGCCAGCAGCTTGGCTTCCGGGACAGGACCTATCGAGCAGTACTTC; CDR3: CASSLASGTGPIEQYF
V: TRBV7-9; length: 16; size: .; D: .; J: TRBJ1-5; DNA: TGTGCCAGCAGCTCCACGGTGCAGGGCGGCAATCAGCCCCAGCATTTT; CDR3: CASSSTVQGGNQPQHF
V: TRBV12-3/TRBV12-4; length: 15; size: many; D: TRBD2; J: TRBJ2-5; DNA: TGTGCCAGCAGTTTAAAGGGACTAGCAAAGGAGACCCAGTACTTC; CDR3: CASSLKGLAKETQYF